This TCR beta chain derives from a study of blood T cell repertoires in COVID-19. The wider study: From the United States, Italy and Spain came samples of acute and convalescent COVID-19. In each case, the material was cDNA or gDNA derived from T cells, B-cell-depleted T cells, or PBMCs.

In the original analysis: The assay estimated nucleated cells by amplifying reference gene primers. This table comes from immunoSEQ multiplex PCR, and its TCRdb copy is limited to in-frame clones, with some not included. V and J calls and clone size are copied from that table; D and trimming were computed from the DNA. The sample has some 400,000 clones, 81% seen once. For this clone: Mismatch with germline at one junction end may stem from a read error.

Germline CDR1 MNHNY, CDR2 SVGAGI (reference sequence). There are 15 residues in the CDR3. V is TRBV6-6 and J is TRBJ2-2, with 8 bases aligning to TRBD2. The sequenced sample consisted of peripheral blood. The receptor was isolated from a human donor with acute or convalescent COVID-19. The donor label of this sample is uncertain. CDR3 protein: CASIYGRENTGELFF. The DNA of the CDR3 is TGTGCCAGCATTTACGGGAGGGAGAACACCGGGGAGCTGTTTTTT.